The 30 T cell receptor beta chains below were found in one sample sequenced in a study of blood T cell repertoires in COVID-19. Data came from immunoSEQ multiplex PCR; TCRdb stores just in-frame clones and leaves some out. Here the sample spans about 160,000 clones, under 90% being singletons. Specimen: PBMCs or T cells enriched from blood (not recorded which). These receptors all come from a man aged 60 to 75 who had recovered from COVID-19.

This clone was seen a handful of times. This chain connects TRBV2 to TRBJ1-2, with D hard to call. Germline loops: CDR1 SNHLY, CDR2 FYNNEI. Trimming pared 2 bases from V and 8 bases from J, leaving 18 bases between. The CDR3 has 15 amino acids. Written as DNA, the CDR3 is TGTGCCAGCAGTGAATTGTTCGGAGGGCCGCTAGGCTACACCTTC. Protein: CASSELFGGPLGYTF.

This rearrangement joins TRBV14 to TRBJ2-7, with a tentative D call TRBD1 (6 bases). Germline loops: CDR1 SGHDN, CDR2 FVKESK. Trimming shortened V by 4 bases and J by 7 bases, and 17 bases separated the two germline ends. This CDR3 region has 14 residues. The CDR3 DNA sequence: TGTGCCAGCAGCCGGCAGGGGCCTAGCCGGGAGCAGTACTTC. It yields the protein CASSRQGPSREQYF. The variable domain in full, completed from reference TRBV14 and TRBJ2-7, reads EAGVTQFPSHSVIEKGQTVTLRCDPISGHDNLYWYRRVMGKEIKFLLHFVKESKQDESGMPNNRFLAERTGGTYSTLKVQPAELEDSGVYFCASSRQGPSREQYFGPGTRLTVT.

There are a few counts of this clone. For the CDR3, the DNA is TGTGCCAGCAGCAAAGCGGATCGGGACAGGGGTTCTTCGGGGCAGTTCTTC. Translation: CASSKADRDRGSSGQFF. The chain couples TRBV21-1 to TRBJ2-1; TRBD1 was called by the table and not checked on the DNA. TRBV21-1 is flagged as a pseudogene. The CDR3 is 17 amino acids.

Ten or more counts support this clone. The J gene is TRBJ1-6, the V gene TRBV14, with no clear D. V lost 3 bases and J 0 bases, leaving 9 bases between the germline ends. Germline V gene sequence: CDR1 SGHDN, CDR2 FVKESK. This CDR3 is built from 16 residues. Here the CDR3 reads CASSQFSVSYNSPLHF. CDR3 DNA: TGTGCCAGCAGCCAGTTTAGCGTCTCCTATAATTCACCCCTCCACTTT.

This clone has only a few counts. The chain is built from TRBV18 and TRBJ1-3, with D unresolved. Germline V gene sequence: CDR1 KGHSH, CDR2 LQKENI. The CDR3 is 16 residues long. Trimming took off 3 bases at V and 4 bases at J, with 16 bases between the two ends. The CDR3 reads CASSPNTGSGGNTIYF. The CDR3 DNA reads TGTGCCAGCTCACCTAATACGGGATCTGGAGGAAACACCATATATTTT.

The sample holds one count of this clone. The CDR3 protein is CASSVKAQNTGELFF. CDR3 sequence (DNA): TGTGCCAGCAGTGTGAAAGCGCAAAACACCGGGGAGCTGTTTTTT. V gene TRBV2 combines with J gene TRBJ2-2; D gene ambiguous. V lost 4 bases and J lost 2, with 11 bases in between. The CDR3 spans 15 residues. Germline CDR1 and CDR2: SNHLY and FYNNEI.

The chain employs TRBV4-1 and TRBJ1-5; TRBD1 might be the D (5 bases). The CDR3 sequence is 15 residues long. V was trimmed by 2 bases and J by 0 bases, leaving 8 bases between them. The V gene's germline CDR1 is MGHRA and CDR2 YSYEKL. The CDR3 nucleotides are TGCGCCAGCAGCCAACAGGGCTATAGCAATCAGCCCCAGCATTTT. Translating gives CASSQQGYSNQPQHF.

The V gene is TRBV30, the J gene TRBJ1-5; D not certain. This CDR3 is built from 15 residues. The ends were cut back, 0 bases at V and 0 bases at J, with 9 bases in the middle. CDR1 is GTSNPN, CDR2 SVGIG, per germline (reference sequence). DNA for the CDR3: TGTGCCTGGAGTGTACGTCAGATTAGCAATCAGCCCCAGCATTTT. It translates to CAWSVRQISNQPQHF.

Written as DNA, the CDR3 is TGTGCCAGCAGCCGGCAGGAAGTGCCTATCGACGAGCAGTACTTC. Amino acids: CASSRQEVPIDEQYF. The gene calls are TRBV4-2 and TRBJ2-7; D unresolved. The V gene lost 4 bases and the J gene lost 5 bases, with 18 bases spanning the gap. The CDR3 runs 15 residues. CDR1 and CDR2 (germline): LGHNA, YNFKEQ.

The V call is TRBV29-1, the J call TRBJ1-1; 10 bases are shared with TRBD1. The CDR3 has 16 residues. Trimming cost V 7 bases and J 0 bases; bases outside gene matches: 11. CDR1 and CDR2 from the germline V gene are SQVTM and ANQGSEA. CDR3 bases: TGCAGCGGCGTCCCGGGACAGGGGCCATTGAACACTGAAGCTTTCTTT. Residues: CSGVPGQGPLNTEAFF.

The chain couples TRBV3-1 (or the pseudogene TRBV3-2) to TRBJ1-5; no reliable D call. The CDR3 runs 13 residues. Germline V gene data show CDR1 as LGHDT and CDR2 as YNNKEL (reference sequence). The V and J ends lost 2 bases and 8 bases respectively, with 10 bases between them. CDR3 in amino acids: CASSQTIMEPQHF. CDR3 nucleotides: TGTGCCAGCAGCCAAACAATTATGGAGCCCCAGCATTTT.

V usage is TRBV7-2 and J usage is TRBJ2-7; TRBD1 agrees at 9 bases. Trimming cost V 0 bases and J 6 bases; bases outside gene matches: 9. The CDR3 loop spans 16 amino acids. The germline gives CDR1 SGHTA, CDR2 FQGNSA. CDR3 bases: TGTGCCAGCAGCTTAGCCGCTCCGGGACAGGGAAGCGAGCAGTACTTC. It specifies CASSLAAPGQGSEQYF.

The chain couples TRBV7-6 to TRBJ2-7, with D perhaps TRBD1 (5 bases). Germline V gene sequence: CDR1 SGHVS, CDR2 FNYEAQ. The CDR3 is made up of 12 amino acids. The V gene lost 5 bases and the J gene lost 5 bases, with 10 bases spanning the gap. The CDR3: CASSPGRHEQYF. The CDR3 region has the DNA TGTGCCAGCAGCCCAGGGCGCCACGAGCAGTACTTC.

The J gene is TRBJ2-7, the V gene TRBV7-3, with 9 positions matching TRBD1. This CDR3 is built from 15 residues. With V trimmed by 6 bases and J by 6 bases, 12 bases remained unmatched. Germline loops: CDR1 SGHTA, CDR2 FQGTGA. The CDR3 protein is CASSVSGTGLLEQYF. In nucleotides, the CDR3 is TGTGCCAGCAGTGTAAGCGGGACAGGGTTGCTCGAGCAGTACTTC.

This chain joins TRBV14 and TRBJ2-7; 9 bases map to TRBD1. This CDR3 comprises 13 residues. CDR1 is SGHDN and CDR2 is FVKESK in the germline V gene. The ends lost 4 bases at V and 5 bases at J; junction bases unmatched: 3. The chain's CDR3 is CASSPTGGDEQYF. CDR3 sequence (DNA): TGTGCCAGCAGCCCGACAGGGGGTGACGAGCAGTACTTC.

The chain uses TRBV5-1 and TRBJ2-2; a weak D match, TRBD1 (7 bases). V shed 0 bases and J shed 5 bases, with 14 bases lying between them. Per the germline V gene, CDR1 is SGHRS and CDR2 is YFSETQ. The CDR3 spans 16 residues. CDR3 region: CASSLAETGRTGELFF. The CDR3 nucleotides read TGCGCCAGCAGCTTGGCTGAGACAGGGAGGACCGGGGAGCTGTTTTTT. Together with reference TRBV5-1 and TRBJ2-2, the CDR3 gives the full variable domain: KAGVTQTPRYLIKTRGQQVTLSCSPISGHRSVSWYQQTPGQGLQFLFEYFSETQRNKGNFPGRFSGRQFSNSRSEMNVSTLELGDSALYLCASSLAETGRTGELFFGEGSRLTVL.

Only one count was recorded for this clone. This chain joins TRBV28 and TRBJ2-7; 9 bases agree with TRBD1. The V and J ends lost 7 bases and 3 bases, in that order; junction bases with no gene match: 10. The CDR3 is 15 residues long. Germline V gives CDR1 MDHEN, CDR2 SYDVKM. The CDR3 bases are TGTGCCAGCACCGGAATTGACAGGGGGGACTACGAGCAGTACTTC. Translation gives CASTGIDRGDYEQYF. The whole variable domain, filled in from reference TRBV28 and TRBJ2-7, reads DVKVTQSSRYLVKRTGEKVFLECVQDMDHENMFWYRQDPGLGLRLIYFSYDVKMKEKGDIPEGYSVSREKKERFSLILESASTNQTSMYLCASTGIDRGDYEQYFGPGTRLTVT.

On this clone itself: This CDR3 is also generated by other DNA sequences in the sample. The chain is built from TRBV11-3 and TRBJ2-1; 12 bases line up with TRBD2. Trimming at V came to 4 bases and at J to 4 bases, leaving 2 bases not matched to a gene. This CDR3 has 15 residues. Germline V CDR1 and CDR2: SGHNT, YENEEA. In DNA form, the CDR3 reads TGTGCCAGCAGCTCCGGACTAGCGGGATACAATGAGCAGTTCTTC. Translating gives CASSSGLAGYNEQFF.

The CDR3 protein is CASTLGAGQETQYF. In DNA, the CDR3 is TGTGCCAGCACCCTGGGAGCGGGACAAGAGACCCAGTACTTC. The chain uses TRBV9 and TRBJ2-5; TRBD2 matches 7 bases. The V gene's germline CDR1 is SGDLS and CDR2 YYNGEE. This CDR3 has 14 amino acids. Losses at the gene ends were 6 bases for V and 2 bases for J; bases not matched to a gene: 7. The full variable domain, completed using reference TRBV9 and TRBJ2-5, is DSGVTQTPKHLITATGQRVTLRCSPRSGDLSVYWYQQSLDQGLQFLIQYYNGEERAKGNILERFSAQQFPDLHSELNLSSLELGDSALYFCASTLGAGQETQYFGPGTRLLVL.

This chain uses TRBV11-3 with TRBJ2-1; 9 bases match TRBD2. The CDR3 loop spans 15 amino acids. CDR1 is SGHNT and CDR2 is YENEEA in the germline V gene. V lost 1 base and J lost 8; bases outside the gene matches: 6. In DNA form, the CDR3 reads TGTGCCAGCAGCTTAGTTGCGGGAGGGCCCCATGAGCAGTTCTTC. Protein product: CASSLVAGGPHEQFF. Full variable domain (missing parts from reference TRBV11-3 and TRBJ2-1): EAGVVQSPRYKIIEKKQPVAFWCNPISGHNTLYWYLQNLGQGPELLIRYENEEAVDDSQLPKDRFSAERLKGVDSTLKIQPAELGDSAVYLCASSLVAGGPHEQFFGPGTRLTVL.

CDR3 amino acids: CASSGGSSYNEQFF. In DNA, the CDR3 is TGTGCCAGCAGCGGCGGTAGCTCCTACAATGAGCAGTTCTTC. This chain joins TRBV11-3 and TRBJ2-1; D gene ambiguous. Germline CDR1 SGHNT, CDR2 YENEEA. V was pared by 5 bases and J by 0 bases, with 8 bases between. The CDR3 totals 14 residues. The complete variable domain, with remaining parts taken from reference TRBV11-3 and TRBJ2-1, reads EAGVVQSPRYKIIEKKQPVAFWCNPISGHNTLYWYLQNLGQGPELLIRYENEEAVDDSQLPKDRFSAERLKGVDSTLKIQPAELGDSAVYLCASSGGSSYNEQFFGPGTRLTVL.

This clone was picked up a small number of times. The V and J genes are TRBV3-1 (or the pseudogene TRBV3-2) and TRBJ1-2; D is possibly TRBD1 (6 bases). This CDR3 spans 13 amino acids. Trimming removed 5 bases from V and 4 bases from J, with 11 bases in between. Germline CDR1 is LGHDT and CDR2 is YNNKEL (reference sequence). For the CDR3, the DNA is TGTGCCAGCAGCGAGGACAGACTCTATGGCTACACCTTC. This sequence encodes CASSEDRLYGYTF.

This clone was picked up one time. The rearrangement links TRBV5-6 to TRBJ1-2; 9 bases are a match to TRBD1. The V gene end was trimmed by 5 bases and the J gene end by 3 bases; junction bases not matched to a gene: 8. The germline gives CDR1 SGHDT, CDR2 YYEEEE. This CDR3 has 15 amino acids. CDR3 region: CASRGMGQGDYGYTF. The CDR3 nucleotides read TGTGCCAGCAGGGGGATGGGACAGGGTGACTATGGCTACACCTTC.

This clone has only one observation. This chain connects TRBV27 to TRBJ2-5; 7 bases are shared with TRBD1. The CDR3 has 14 residues. Germline-derived CDR1 and CDR2 are MNHEY and SMNVEV (reference sequence). V gave up 6 bases and J gave up 4 bases; unmatched junction bases: 8. The CDR3 DNA reads TGTGCCAGCAGGACAGGGTGGGGAACAGAGACCCAGTACTTC. Amino acid sequence: CASRTGWGTETQYF.

The chain employs TRBV7-8 and TRBJ1-5; 9 bases agree with TRBD1. Losses at the gene ends were 4 bases for V and 3 bases for J; bases not matched to a gene: 10. The CDR3 is made up of 17 amino acids. Germline CDR1 and CDR2: SGHVS and FQNEAQ. CDR3 sequence reads: CASSSTTGGADNQPQHF. As DNA, the CDR3 is TGTGCCAGCAGCTCCACTACAGGGGGCGCCGACAATCAGCCCCAGCATTTT. Variable domain in full (rest from reference TRBV7-8 and TRBJ1-5): GAGVSQSPRYKVAKRGQDVALRCDPISGHVSLFWYQQALGQGPEFLTYFQNEAQLDKSGLPSDRFFAERPEGSVSTLKIQRTQQEDSAVYLCASSSTTGGADNQPQHFGDGTRLSIL.

This chain connects TRBV28 to TRBJ1-2; D not resolved. Trimming pared 6 bases from V and 8 bases from J, leaving 13 bases between. The CDR3 has 12 residues. Germline CDR1 is MDHEN and CDR2 is SYDVKM. CDR3 coding DNA: TGTGCCAGCAGCCCCGGGGTCCGCGGCTACACCTTC. Translation: CASSPGVRGYTF.

J is TRBJ2-1 and V is TRBV30, with 10 bases that match TRBD2. The CDR3 contains 16 residues. Trimming cost V 4 bases and J 4 bases; bases outside gene matches: 10. Germline CDR1 GTSNPN, CDR2 SVGIG (reference sequence). CDR3 in DNA: TGTGCCTGGACCCAAATAGCGGGGGGCCGATACAATGAGCAGTTCTTC. It specifies CAWTQIAGGRYNEQFF.

The chain links TRBV2 to TRBJ1-2; 9 positions agree with TRBD1. Germline CDR1 reads SNHLY; CDR2 reads FYNNEI. The CDR3 has 13 residues. V lost 8 bases to trimming and J lost 9 bases; unmatched junction nucleotides: 10. The DNA for the CDR3 is TGTGCCAGCCATGATGGGACAGGGTTTAGCTACACCTTC. This translates into CASHDGTGFSYTF.

This rearrangement joins TRBV19 to TRBJ1-1; 8 positions match TRBD1. The junction had 3 bases not matched to a gene; V was cut back by 3 bases and J by 0 bases. The CDR3 has 15 amino acids. The V gene's germline CDR1 is LNHDA and CDR2 SQIVND (reference sequence). CDR3 in amino acids: CASSIGQGVNTEAFF. For the CDR3, the DNA is TGTGCCAGTAGTATCGGACAGGGCGTGAACACTGAAGCTTTCTTT.

The sample holds a few counts of this clone. The chain recombines TRBV29-1 with TRBJ1-2, with 11 positions matching TRBD1. The CDR3 is 13 residues long. CDR1 and CDR2 from the germline V gene are SQVTM and ANQGSEA. The J segment lost 2 bases and the V segment lost 6 bases, leaving 2 bases of the junction unmatched. CDR3 loop: CSVGQGANYGYTF. The CDR3, as DNA: TGCAGCGTCGGACAGGGGGCAAACTATGGCTACACCTTC.